This T cell receptor (delta chain) derives from a study of human gamma delta and Vdelta1 T cells. Notes on the study in general: Reportedly, Delta One T cells were polyclonal and broadly targeted acute myeloid leukemia.

Germline CDR1 and CDR2: TSWWSYY and QGS. J gave up 0 bases and V 0 bases, and 40 bases lay outside the gene matches. The length of the CDR3 is 30 residues. Details on this clone: Its antigen is still unknown.

TCRdb called clones from the PCR reads again using CATT. Altogether 13,000 or so delta-chain clones are present, roughly 45% being singletons, with the ten largest covering more than 1.3%. Sequenced sample: Vdelta1 gamma-delta T cells from blood grown in culture (DOT cells). This sequence joins TRDV1 and TRDJ1, with 13 nucleotides matching TRDD3. This clonotype originated in a human donor in good health. As DNA, the CDR3 is TGTGCTCTTGGGGAACTCCGGCTTCCTACGTCCTCGTACTGGGGGATACGGGGGGGTAATATTGAGGTGTACACCGATAAACTCATCTTT. Its protein is CALGELRLPTSSYWGIRGGNIEVYTDKLIF.